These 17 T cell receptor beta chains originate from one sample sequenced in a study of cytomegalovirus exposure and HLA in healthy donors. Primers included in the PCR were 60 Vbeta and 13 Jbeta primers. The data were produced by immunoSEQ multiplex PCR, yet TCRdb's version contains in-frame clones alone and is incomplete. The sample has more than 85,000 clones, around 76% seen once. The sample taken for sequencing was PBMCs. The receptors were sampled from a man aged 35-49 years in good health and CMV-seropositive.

This CDR3 reads CASSPGLAGESDTQYF. DNA for the CDR3: TGTGCCAGCAGCCCCGGACTAGCGGGAGAATCTGATACGCAGTATTTT. This chain joins TRBV7-8 and TRBJ2-3; 13 bases are shared with TRBD2. V dropped 5 bases and J dropped 6; count of bases not matched to a gene: 8. Germline V gene lookup returns CDR1 SGHVS and CDR2 FQNEAQ. CDR3 length equals 16 residues.

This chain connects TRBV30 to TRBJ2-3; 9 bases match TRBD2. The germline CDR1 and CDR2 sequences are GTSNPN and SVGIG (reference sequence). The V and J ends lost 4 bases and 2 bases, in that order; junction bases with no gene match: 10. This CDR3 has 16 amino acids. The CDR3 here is CAWTTGTSRLTDTQYF. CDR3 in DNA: TGTGCCTGGACGACCGGGACTAGCAGACTCACAGATACGCAGTATTTT.

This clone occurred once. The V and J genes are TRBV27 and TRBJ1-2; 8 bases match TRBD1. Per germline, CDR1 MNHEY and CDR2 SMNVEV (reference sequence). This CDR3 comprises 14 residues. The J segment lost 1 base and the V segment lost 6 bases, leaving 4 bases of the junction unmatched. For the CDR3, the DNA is TGTGCCAGCAGGGGGGACAGGTTTAACTATGGCTACACCTTC. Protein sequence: CASRGDRFNYGYTF.

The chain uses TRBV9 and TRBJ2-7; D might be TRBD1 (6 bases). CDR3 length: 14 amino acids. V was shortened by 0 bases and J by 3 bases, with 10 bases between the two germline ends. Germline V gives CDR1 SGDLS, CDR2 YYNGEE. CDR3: CASSVDPDSYEQYF. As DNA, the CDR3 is TGTGCCAGCAGCGTAGACCCGGACAGCTACGAGCAGTACTTC.

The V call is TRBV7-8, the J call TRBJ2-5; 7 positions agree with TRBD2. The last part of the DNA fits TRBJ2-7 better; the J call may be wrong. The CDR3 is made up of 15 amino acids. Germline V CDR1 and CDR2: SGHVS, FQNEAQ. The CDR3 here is CASSYGDYSLYEQYF. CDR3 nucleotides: TGTGCCAGCAGCTACGGGGACTACTCACTCTACGAGCAGTACTTC.

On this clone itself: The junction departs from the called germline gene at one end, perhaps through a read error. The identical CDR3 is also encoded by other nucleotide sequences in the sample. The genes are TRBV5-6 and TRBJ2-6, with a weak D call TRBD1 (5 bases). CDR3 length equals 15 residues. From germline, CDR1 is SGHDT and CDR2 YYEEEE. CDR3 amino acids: CASSLGDSGANGLTF. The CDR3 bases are TGTGCCAGCAGCTTGGGAGACTCTGGGGCCAACGGCCTGACTTTC.

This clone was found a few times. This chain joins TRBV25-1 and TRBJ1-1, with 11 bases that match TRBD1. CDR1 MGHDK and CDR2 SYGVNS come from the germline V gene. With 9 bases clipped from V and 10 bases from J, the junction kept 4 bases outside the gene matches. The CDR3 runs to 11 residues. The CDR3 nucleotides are TGTGCCAGTTCCGGGACAGGGGGAGCTTTCTTT. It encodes CASSGTGGAFF.

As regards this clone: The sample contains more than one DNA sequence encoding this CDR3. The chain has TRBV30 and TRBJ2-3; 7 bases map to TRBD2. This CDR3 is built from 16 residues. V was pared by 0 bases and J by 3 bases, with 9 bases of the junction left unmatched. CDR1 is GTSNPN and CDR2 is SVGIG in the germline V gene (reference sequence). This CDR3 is CAWSVLTGGGTDTQYF. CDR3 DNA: TGTGCCTGGAGTGTACTTACGGGGGGAGGGACAGATACGCAGTATTTT.

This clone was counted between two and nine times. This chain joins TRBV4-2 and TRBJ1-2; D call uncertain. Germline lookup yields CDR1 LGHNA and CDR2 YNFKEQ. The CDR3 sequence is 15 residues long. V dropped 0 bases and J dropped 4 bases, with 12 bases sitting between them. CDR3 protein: CASSQDRPGPYGYTF. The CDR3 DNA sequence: TGTGCCAGCAGCCAAGATCGGCCAGGTCCCTATGGCTACACCTTC.

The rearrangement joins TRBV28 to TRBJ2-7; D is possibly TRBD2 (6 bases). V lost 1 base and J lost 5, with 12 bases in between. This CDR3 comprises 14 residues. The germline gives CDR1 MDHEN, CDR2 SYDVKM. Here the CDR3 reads CASSLLGGADEQYF. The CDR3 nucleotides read TGTGCCAGCAGTTTATTGGGGGGTGCGGACGAGCAGTACTTC.

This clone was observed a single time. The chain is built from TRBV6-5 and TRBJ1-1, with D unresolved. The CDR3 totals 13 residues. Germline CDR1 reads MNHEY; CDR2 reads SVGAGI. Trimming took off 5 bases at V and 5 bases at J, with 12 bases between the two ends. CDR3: CASSPARRTEAFF. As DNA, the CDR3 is TGTGCCAGCAGTCCAGCTCGGCGGACTGAAGCTTTCTTT.

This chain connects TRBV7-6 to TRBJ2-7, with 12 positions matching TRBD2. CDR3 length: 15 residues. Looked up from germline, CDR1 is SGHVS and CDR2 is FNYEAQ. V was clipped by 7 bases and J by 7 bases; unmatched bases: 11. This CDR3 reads CASMGLAGGPGEQYF. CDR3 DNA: TGTGCCAGCATGGGTCTAGCGGGAGGGCCGGGGGAGCAGTACTTC.

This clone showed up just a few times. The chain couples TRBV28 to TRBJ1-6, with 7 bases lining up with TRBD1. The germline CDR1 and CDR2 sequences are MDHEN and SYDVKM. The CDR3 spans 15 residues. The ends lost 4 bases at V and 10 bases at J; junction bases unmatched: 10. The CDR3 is CASSSESTGDSPLHF. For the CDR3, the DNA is TGTGCCAGCAGTTCAGAATCCACAGGGGACTCACCCCTCCACTTT. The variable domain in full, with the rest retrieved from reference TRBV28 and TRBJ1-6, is DVKVTQSSRYLVKRTGEKVFLECVQDMDHENMFWYRQDPGLGLRLIYFSYDVKMKEKGDIPEGYSVSREKKERFSLILESASTNQTSMYLCASSSESTGDSPLHFGNGTRLTVT.

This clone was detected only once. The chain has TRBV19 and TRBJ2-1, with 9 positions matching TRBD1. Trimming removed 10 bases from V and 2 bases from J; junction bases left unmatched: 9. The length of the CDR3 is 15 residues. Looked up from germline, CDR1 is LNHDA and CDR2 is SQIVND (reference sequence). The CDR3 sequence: CATHPGTGTYNEQFF. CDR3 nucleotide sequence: TGTGCCACCCACCCCGGGACAGGGACCTACAATGAGCAGTTCTTC.

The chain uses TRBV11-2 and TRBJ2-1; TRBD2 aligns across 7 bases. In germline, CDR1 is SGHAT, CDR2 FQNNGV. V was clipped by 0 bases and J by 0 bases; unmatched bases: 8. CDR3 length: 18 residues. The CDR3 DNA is TGTGCCAGCAGCTTAGATCCTTCCGGACTAGTCTCCTACAATGAGCAGTTCTTC. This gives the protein CASSLDPSGLVSYNEQFF.

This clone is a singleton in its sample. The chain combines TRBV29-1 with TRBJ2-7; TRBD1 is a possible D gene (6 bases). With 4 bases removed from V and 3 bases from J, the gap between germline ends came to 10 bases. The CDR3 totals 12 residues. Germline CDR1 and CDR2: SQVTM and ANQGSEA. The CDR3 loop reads CSVALGGYEQYF. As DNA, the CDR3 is TGCAGCGTTGCGCTAGGGGGCTACGAGCAGTACTTC.

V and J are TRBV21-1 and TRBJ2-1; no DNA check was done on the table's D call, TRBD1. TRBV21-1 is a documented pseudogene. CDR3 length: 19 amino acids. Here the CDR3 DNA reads TGTGCCAGCAGCAAACTCCGGGACAGGGCCCGCAAATCCTACAATGAGCAGTTCTTC. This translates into CASSKLRDRARKSYNEQFF.